Below, 6 T cell receptor beta chains from the same sample are listed, as sequenced in a study of cytomegalovirus exposure and HLA in healthy donors. The PCR had 60 Vbeta and 13 Jbeta primers. Using immunoSEQ multiplex PCR, the repertoire was profiled, and TCRdb retains in-frame clones only, with some absent. The repertoire holds around 110,000 clones, around 80% seen once, with 20% to 25% in the top ten. Source material: PBMCs. These receptors originate from a man aged 25 to 40 in good health and CMV-seropositive.

This clone has more than one count but fewer than ten. The chain is built from TRBV19 and TRBJ1-5, with D unresolved. V was clipped by 4 bases and J by 2 bases, with 15 bases between them. The CDR3 sequence is 16 residues long. Germline V gene data show CDR1 as LNHDA and CDR2 as SQIVND (reference sequence). As DNA, the CDR3 is TGTGCCAGTAGTAGCCGGGCCCGGAGGGGCAATCAGCCCCAGCATTTT. Its translation is CASSSRARRGNQPQHF.

This clone came up once. V usage is TRBV28 and J usage is TRBJ1-4, with TRBD1 matching 9 bases. V dropped 6 bases and J dropped 4; count of bases not matched to a gene: 3. CDR1 is MDHEN, CDR2 SYDVKM, per germline. The CDR3 runs to 14 residues. CDR3 protein: CASRQTGGNEKLFF. CDR3 coding DNA: TGTGCCAGCAGGCAGACAGGGGGTAATGAAAAACTGTTTTTT.

In its sample, this clone was seen once. The chain joins TRBV10-3 to TRBJ2-5; D gene unclear. This CDR3 has 13 amino acids. Trimming took 3 bases from V and 1 from J, leaving 6 bases between them. The V gene's germline CDR1 is ENHRY and CDR2 SYGVKD. This CDR3 is CAISDWPQETQYF. DNA for the CDR3: TGTGCCATCAGTGATTGGCCCCAAGAGACCCAGTACTTC.

This sequence joins TRBV5-6 and TRBJ1-1; TRBD1 is a possible D gene (5 bases). The CDR3 loop spans 15 amino acids. Germline V lookup: CDR1 SGHDT, CDR2 YYEEEE. V was cut by 3 bases and J by 4 bases, with 16 bases left in between. CDR3 amino acids: CASSSRDIIITEAFF. CDR3 bases: TGTGCCAGCAGCTCCAGGGATATAATAATCACTGAAGCTTTCTTT. The full variable domain, completed using reference TRBV5-6 and TRBJ1-1, is DAGVTQSPTHLIKTRGQQVTLRCSPKSGHDTVSWYQQALGQGPQFIFQYYEEEERQRGNFPDRFSGHQFPNYSSELNVNALLLGDSALYLCASSSRDIIITEAFFGQGTRLTVV.

The chain couples TRBV2 to TRBJ1-5; 12 nucleotides align to TRBD1. After removal of 7 bases from V and 0 bases from J, the junction contained 7 bases not matched to a gene. CDR1 is SNHLY and CDR2 is FYNNEI in the germline V gene. The CDR3 length is 17 residues. The CDR3 bases are TGTGCCAGCACTGGGGGACAGGGGGCTCATAGCAATCAGCCCCAGCATTTT. The encoded protein is CASTGGQGAHSNQPQHF.

This clone has a single count. The chain joins TRBV2 to TRBJ2-2; D uncertain. The CDR3 contains 13 residues. Germline CDR1 reads SNHLY; CDR2 reads FYNNEI. V was shortened by 6 bases and J by 3 bases, with 8 bases between the two germline ends. The CDR3 nucleotides read TGTGCCAGCAGCAAAGACTACACCGGGGAGCTGTTTTTT. Amino acid sequence: CASSKDYTGELFF.